Following are 6 T cell receptor beta chains from one sample sequenced in a study of post-analysis software for immune sequencing data. Built from TCR beta cDNA, the libraries had unique molecular identifiers in them. One entry per CDR3 protein, called by TCRdb with MiXCR from the PCR reads. The table has some 800,000 distinct CDR3 sequences, under 60% seen once. Antigens for these TCRs are unknown. Regarding the study as a whole: Elevated frequency relative to controls characterized roughly five TRBV segments in patients, TRBV5-6, TRBV5-1 and TRBV20-1 among them.

The sequenced material came from blood. These TCRs come from a girl between 10 and 17 years old with multiple sclerosis.

This clonotype came up a few times. This chain connects TRBV4-3 to TRBJ2-1; 14 positions match TRBD2. The junction had 5 bases not matched to a gene; V was cut back by 3 bases and J by 7 bases. CDR1 and CDR2 from the germline V gene are LGHNA and YSLEER. CDR3 length: 16 amino acids. This CDR3 reads CASSHPGLAGVNEQFF. The CDR3 region has the DNA TGCGCCAGCAGCCATCCGGGACTAGCGGGAGTAAATGAGCAGTTCTTC.

V usage is TRBV28 and J usage is TRBJ2-5, with D maybe TRBD1 (6 bases). Germline assignment: CDR1 MDHEN and CDR2 SYDVKM. The CDR3 is 12 amino acids. V gave up 6 bases and J gave up 5 bases, with 10 bases separating them. The CDR3 DNA follows: TGTGCCAGCAGACAGGGAGTGGAGACCCAGTACTTC. It translates to CASRQGVETQYF.

Worth noting for this clonotype: Mismatch with germline at one junction end may stem from a read error. The chain uses TRBV5-1 and TRBJ2-5; D not certain. TRBJ2-7 explains the end of the DNA better; the J call may be wrong. The CDR3 runs 13 residues. The germline V gene has CDR1 SGHRS and CDR2 YFSETQ. CDR3 coding DNA: TGTGCCAGCAGCTTATGGGGATACTACGAGCAGTACTTC. Translated, it gives CASSLWGYYEQYF.

There are many counts of this clonotype. V is TRBV7-2 and J is TRBJ2-3; D remains unclear. Germline V gene lookup returns CDR1 SGHTA and CDR2 FQGNSA. The V end was cut by 5 bases, the J end by 0 bases, with 3 bases between. This CDR3 has 12 amino acids. Here the CDR3 DNA reads TGTGCCAGCAGCCTTAGCACAGATACGCAGTATTTT. This encodes CASSLSTDTQYF.

This rearrangement joins TRBV12-3 or TRBV12-4 to TRBJ1-2; D gene uncertain. This CDR3 has 13 amino acids. V was trimmed by 6 bases and J by 3 bases, leaving 11 bases between them. The CDR3 protein is CASRGAPDYGYTF. Here the CDR3 DNA reads TGTGCCAGCAGGGGTGCACCCGACTATGGCTACACCTTC.

The J gene is TRBJ2-7, the V gene TRBV4-3; D possibly corresponds to TRBD1 (6 bases). This CDR3 has 14 amino acids. Germline V gives CDR1 LGHNA, CDR2 YSLEER. V gave up 0 bases and J gave up 3 bases, with 9 bases separating them. CDR3 nucleotides: TGCGCCAGCAGCCAAGAGTCAGGGGACTACGAGCAGTACTTC. This sequence encodes CASSQESGDYEQYF.